This entry lists 21 T cell receptor beta chains sequenced from one sample in a study of blood T cell repertoires in COVID-19. This table comes from immunoSEQ multiplex PCR, and its TCRdb copy is limited to in-frame clones, with some not included. The table includes fewer than 200,000 clones, approximately 79% detected once. Source material: peripheral blood. Receptors originate from a woman of 80 years or more with acute or convalescent COVID-19.

This clone was detected only once. The chain is built from TRBV29-1 and TRBJ2-1; 9 nucleotides agree with TRBD1. V was clipped by 7 bases and J by 7 bases; unmatched bases: 8. The germline CDR1 and CDR2 sequences are SQVTM and ANQGSEA. CDR3 length: 13 amino acids. CDR3 in amino acids: CSGGTGTGNEQFF. The CDR3 DNA is TGCAGCGGAGGGACCGGGACAGGGAATGAGCAGTTCTTC.

The chain links TRBV28 to TRBJ2-3; 10 nucleotides line up with TRBD2. V gave up 7 bases and J gave up 2 bases; unmatched junction bases: 24. The CDR3 has 21 residues. The V gene's germline CDR1 is MDHEN and CDR2 SYDVKM. As DNA, the CDR3 is TGTGCCAGCACCCCAACATTGGGGCTAGCGGGAGCCCTACTGATCACAGATACGCAGTATTTT. This sequence encodes CASTPTLGLAGALLITDTQYF.

This rearrangement joins TRBV28 to TRBJ1-2; 9 bases fit TRBD1. This CDR3 contains 14 residues. Germline lookup yields CDR1 MDHEN and CDR2 SYDVKM. The V gene end was trimmed by 6 bases and the J gene end by 2 bases; junction bases not matched to a gene: 4. CDR3 residues: CASRGTGQNYGYTF. CDR3 nucleotide sequence: TGTGCCAGCAGGGGGACAGGGCAAAACTATGGCTACACCTTC.

This clone was detected a few times. The V and J genes are TRBV10-2 and TRBJ1-5; a possible D gene is TRBD1 (6 bases). Per germline, CDR1 WSHSY and CDR2 SAAADI. V lost 6 bases to trimming and J lost 5 bases, with 14 bases between them. The CDR3 has 14 residues. As DNA, the CDR3 is TGCGCCAGCAGGGACAGCGACACGGATCAGCCCCAGCATTTT. Translating it yields CASRDSDTDQPQHF.

This clone was counted only a few times. The gene calls are TRBV5-8 and TRBJ2-5; a weak D match, TRBD2 (5 bases). The V end lost 4 bases, the J end lost 5 bases, and 18 bases lay between the germline ends. Germline V gene sequence: CDR1 SGHTS, CDR2 YDEGEE. This CDR3 comprises 15 residues. CDR3 coding DNA: TGTGCCAGCAGCCCGAGCCCGGGAAACCCGGAGACCCAGTACTTC. Translation gives CASSPSPGNPETQYF.

The CDR3 DNA follows: TGCGCCAGCAGCTTGGTCGGTACAGATACGCAGTATTTT. Its translation is CASSLVGTDTQYF. This chain connects TRBV5-1 to TRBJ2-3; D call uncertain. The CDR3 runs 13 residues. Germline-derived CDR1 and CDR2 are SGHRS and YFSETQ. Deletions cut 0 bases from V and 3 bases from J, with 5 bases between.

The chain is built from TRBV21-1 and TRBJ2-1; the listed D gene, TRBD2, was not tested against the DNA. TRBV21-1 is annotated as a pseudogene. The CDR3 spans 16 residues. The CDR3 loop is CASSKDSSVGPIEQFF. For the CDR3, the DNA is TGTGCCAGCAGCAAAGACTCTAGCGTGGGGCCCATTGAGCAGTTCTTC.

The chain uses TRBV7-2 and TRBJ1-1; D gene ambiguous. The CDR3 covers 16 residues. CDR1 and CDR2 (germline): SGHTA, FQGNSA. Trimming took off 4 bases at V and 0 bases at J, with 15 bases between the two ends. CDR3 sequence: CASSYQLGIMNTEAFF. As DNA, the CDR3 is TGTGCCAGCAGCTATCAGCTAGGTATCATGAACACTGAAGCTTTCTTT.

The chain uses TRBV9 and TRBJ2-3; D perhaps matches TRBD2 (5 bases). Per germline, CDR1 SGDLS and CDR2 YYNGEE. The CDR3 extends over 12 amino acids. CDR3 sequence reads: CASEDGTDTQYF. The CDR3 bases are TGTGCTTCGGAGGATGGCACAGATACGCAGTATTTT.

The chain has TRBV7-9 and TRBJ2-7, with 7 nucleotides matching TRBD1. The CDR3 is 14 amino acids. Germline CDR1 reads SEHNR; CDR2 reads FQNEAQ (reference sequence). Unmatched junction bases numbered 6, after V lost 1 base and J lost 6 bases. The CDR3 DNA follows: TGTGCCAGCAGCTTAGTGACAGGGTATGGCGAGCAGTACTTC. Translation: CASSLVTGYGEQYF.

The chain couples TRBV14 to TRBJ1-5; D gene uncertain. There are 13 residues in the CDR3. V lost 1 base and J 4 bases, leaving 5 bases between the germline ends. Germline loops: CDR1 SGHDN, CDR2 FVKESK. Written as DNA, the CDR3 is TGTGCCAGCAGCCAAGGTCGTAATCAGCCCCAGCATTTT. Translating it yields CASSQGRNQPQHF.

The rearrangement joins TRBV27 to TRBJ1-5; 7 nucleotides align to TRBD1. Germline CDR1 and CDR2: MNHEY and SMNVEV (reference sequence). The CDR3 extends over 15 amino acids. Losses at the gene ends were 3 bases for V and 4 bases for J; bases not matched to a gene: 6. Here the CDR3 reads CASSFHGTDNQPQHF. In nucleotides, the CDR3 is TGTGCCAGCAGTTTTCATGGGACAGATAATCAGCCCCAGCATTTT.

The rearrangement uses TRBV3-1 (or the pseudogene TRBV3-2) and TRBJ2-7, with 7 bases lining up with TRBD2. The CDR3 covers 15 residues. J was trimmed by 3 bases and V by 3 bases; bases with no gene match: 8. Germline V gives CDR1 LGHDT, CDR2 YNNKEL (reference sequence). This chain's CDR3 is CASSQVAGEGYEQYF. Here the CDR3 DNA reads TGTGCCAGCAGCCAGGTGGCGGGAGAAGGCTACGAGCAGTACTTC.

The chain combines TRBV5-6 with TRBJ2-7; 11 positions match TRBD2. This CDR3 has 16 residues. The J segment lost 7 bases and the V segment lost 0 bases, leaving 9 bases of the junction unmatched. Germline CDR1 and CDR2: SGHDT and YYEEEE. The CDR3 sequence is CASSLGPSGRTREQYF. The CDR3 region has the DNA TGTGCCAGCAGCTTGGGCCCTAGCGGGAGGACCCGGGAGCAGTACTTC.

The V gene is TRBV7-2, the J gene TRBJ2-7; D perhaps matches TRBD2 (6 bases). This CDR3 spans 14 amino acids. Germline CDR1 SGHTA, CDR2 FQGNSA. V was trimmed by 1 base and J by 0 bases, leaving 7 bases between them. The CDR3 DNA follows: TGTGCCAGCAGCTTAGGCGGGATCTCCTACGAGCAGTACTTC. It is translated as CASSLGGISYEQYF.

The rearrangement joins TRBV5-1 to TRBJ1-5; TRBD1 agrees at 7 bases. The germline CDR1 and CDR2 sequences are SGHRS and YFSETQ. The CDR3 runs 14 residues. Trimming removed 4 bases from V and 4 bases from J; junction bases left unmatched: 5. The CDR3 DNA sequence: TGCGCCAGCAGCACCGGACAGGTTAATCAGCCCCAGCATTTT. Amino acids: CASSTGQVNQPQHF.

This rearrangement joins TRBV2 to TRBJ2-1; D uncertain. The CDR3 spans 12 residues. The germline V and J ends were trimmed by 9 bases and 15 bases, with 21 bases remaining between them. CDR1 is SNHLY and CDR2 is FYNNEI in the germline V gene. As DNA, the CDR3 is TGTGCCAGTACCATCCCACCAGGTCGGCCGTTCTTC. This sequence encodes CASTIPPGRPFF.

This chain uses TRBV5-5 with TRBJ1-5, with D maybe TRBD1 (6 bases). This CDR3 comprises 18 residues. Deletions cut 3 bases from V and 0 bases from J, with 19 bases between. Looked up from germline, CDR1 is SGHKS and CDR2 is YYEKEE (reference sequence). The CDR3 DNA reads TGTGCCAGCAGCTGGGGGCAAATCCCGGGGTTTAGCAATCAGCCCCAGCATTTT. It codes for CASSWGQIPGFSNQPQHF. The variable domain in full, with the rest retrieved from reference TRBV5-5 and TRBJ1-5, is DAGVTQSPTHLIKTRGQQVTLRCSPISGHKSVSWYQQVLGQGPQFIFQYYEKEERGRGNFPDRFSARQFPNYSSELNVNALLLGDSALYLCASSWGQIPGFSNQPQHFGDGTRLSIL.

This chain links TRBV30 with TRBJ1-3; a possible D gene is TRBD1 (5 bases). The germline V gene has CDR1 GTSNPN and CDR2 SVGIG (reference sequence). The CDR3 spans 14 residues. V was clipped by 6 bases and J by 2 bases, with 14 bases between them. CDR3 amino acids: CACSQGGPGNTIYF. CDR3 bases: TGTGCCTGCTCGCAGGGAGGGCCTGGAAACACCATATATTTT.

The sample holds a few counts of this clone. The chain combines TRBV2 with TRBJ1-2, with 8 bases fitting TRBD1. CDR3 length: 13 residues. The junction had 6 bases not matched to a gene; V was cut back by 4 bases and J by 8 bases. The V gene's germline CDR1 is SNHLY and CDR2 FYNNEI. The CDR3 sequence is CASSGGQEVGYTF. In DNA, the CDR3 is TGTGCCAGCAGTGGGGGACAGGAGGTGGGCTACACCTTC.

The chain is built from TRBV6-6 and TRBJ1-5; TRBD1 is a possible D gene (6 bases). The CDR3 is 15 amino acids. Germline V CDR1 and CDR2: MNHNY, SVGAGI (reference sequence). Deletions cut 0 bases from V and 5 bases from J, with 11 bases between. The CDR3 region has the DNA TGTGCCAGCAGTTACTCCGGTACAGGGTATCAGCCCCAGCATTTT. This encodes CASSYSGTGYQPQHF.